This T cell receptor beta chain was captured by sequencing in a study of cytomegalovirus exposure and HLA in healthy donors. V lost 1 base to trimming and J lost 3 bases; unmatched junction nucleotides: 6. The CDR3 is 15 residues long. Per germline, CDR1 MGHRA and CDR2 YSYEKL. This clone was observed a handful of times. Vbeta (60) and Jbeta (13) primers were used in the PCR. This table comes from immunoSEQ multiplex PCR, and its TCRdb copy is limited to in-frame clones, with some not included. The table includes 85,000 to 120,000 clones, about two thirds detected once. The sequencing input was PBMCs. This clonotype was obtained from a female donor in good health and CMV-seronegative. This chain connects TRBV4-1 to TRBJ2-7; 7 nucleotides agree with TRBD1. This CDR3 is CASSQVPQGVYEQYF. The CDR3 bases are TGCGCCAGCAGCCAAGTACCTCAGGGGGTCTACGAGCAGTACTTC.